This T cell receptor (beta chain) was sequenced during a study of OX40 agonist ivuxolimab in advanced cancers. In the study overall: Partial responses were achieved by three patients, one with hepatocellular carcinoma and two with cutaneous melanoma.

The ends were cut back, 5 bases at V and 4 bases at J, with 11 bases in the middle. The CDR3 has 12 amino acids. The germline V gene has CDR1 GTSNPN and CDR2 SVGIG (reference sequence). Findings and caveats of the study: CD4+ T cells averaged fewer expanded clones than CD8+ T cells.

This clone occurred a few times. Its antigen is not known. The sample carries other DNA sequences with the same CDR3. Exclusion applied to patients with autoimmune disease history or systemic immunosuppression. Assay used: immunoSEQ multiplex PCR; TCRdb lists only in-frame clones, some missing. Among about 40,000 clones listed, 88% were seen once. The sequencing here drew on CD4+ or CD8+ T cells sorted from blood, taken in a trial of the OX40 agonist ivuxolimab. The chain uses TRBV30 and TRBJ1-1; tentative D call: TRBD1 (5 bases). The clonotype originates from an adult with an advanced solid tumor such as melanoma, head and neck, liver or kidney cancer. The CDR3 is CAWGATGTEAFF. CDR3 nucleotides: TGTGCCTGGGGGGCCACGGGCACTGAAGCTTTCTTT.